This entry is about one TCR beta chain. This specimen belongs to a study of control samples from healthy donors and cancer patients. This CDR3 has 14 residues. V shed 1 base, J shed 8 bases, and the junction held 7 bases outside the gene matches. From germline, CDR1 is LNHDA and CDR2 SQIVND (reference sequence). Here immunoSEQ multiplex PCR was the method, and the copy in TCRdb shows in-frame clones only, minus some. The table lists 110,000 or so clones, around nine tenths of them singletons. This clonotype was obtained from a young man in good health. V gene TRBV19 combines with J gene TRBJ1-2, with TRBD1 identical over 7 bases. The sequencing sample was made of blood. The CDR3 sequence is CASSIAGTVRGYTF. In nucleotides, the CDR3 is TGTGCCAGTAGTATAGCCGGGACAGTAAGAGGCTACACCTTC. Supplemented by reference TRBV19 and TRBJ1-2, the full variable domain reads DGGITQSPKYLFRKEGQNVTLSCEQNLNHDAMYWYRQDPGQGLRLIYYSQIVNDFQKGDIAEGYSVSREKKESFPLTVTSAQKNPTAFYLCASSIAGTVRGYTFGSGTRLTVV.